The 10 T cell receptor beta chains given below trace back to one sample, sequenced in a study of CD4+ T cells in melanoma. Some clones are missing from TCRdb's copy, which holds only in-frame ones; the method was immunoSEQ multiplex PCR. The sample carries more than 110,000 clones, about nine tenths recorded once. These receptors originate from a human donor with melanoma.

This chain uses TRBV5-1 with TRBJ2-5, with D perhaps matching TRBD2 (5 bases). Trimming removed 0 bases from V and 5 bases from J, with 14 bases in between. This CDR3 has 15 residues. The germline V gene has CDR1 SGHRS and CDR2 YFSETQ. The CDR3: CASSLVFLARETQYF. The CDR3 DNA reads TGCGCCAGCAGCTTGGTTTTCCTAGCACGGGAGACCCAGTACTTC.

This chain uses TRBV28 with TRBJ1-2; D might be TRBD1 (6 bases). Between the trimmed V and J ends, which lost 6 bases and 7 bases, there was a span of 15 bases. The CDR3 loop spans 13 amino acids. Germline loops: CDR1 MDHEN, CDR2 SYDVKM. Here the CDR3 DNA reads TGTGCCAGCAGCTCCGACAGGTTGGGTGGCTACACCTTC. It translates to CASSSDRLGGYTF.

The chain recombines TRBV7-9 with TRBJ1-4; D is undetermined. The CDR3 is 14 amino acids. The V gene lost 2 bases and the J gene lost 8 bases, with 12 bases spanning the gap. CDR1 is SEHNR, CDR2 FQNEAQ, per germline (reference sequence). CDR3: CASSLNGSPEKLFF. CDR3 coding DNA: TGTGCCAGCAGCTTAAATGGGAGCCCGGAAAAACTGTTTTTT.

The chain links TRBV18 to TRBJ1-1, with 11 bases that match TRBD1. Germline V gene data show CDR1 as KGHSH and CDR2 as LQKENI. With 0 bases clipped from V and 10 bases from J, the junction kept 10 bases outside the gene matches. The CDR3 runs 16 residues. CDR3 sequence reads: CASSPPEAGTGGGAFF. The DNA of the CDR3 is TGTGCCAGCTCACCACCGGAGGCAGGGACAGGGGGTGGAGCTTTCTTT.

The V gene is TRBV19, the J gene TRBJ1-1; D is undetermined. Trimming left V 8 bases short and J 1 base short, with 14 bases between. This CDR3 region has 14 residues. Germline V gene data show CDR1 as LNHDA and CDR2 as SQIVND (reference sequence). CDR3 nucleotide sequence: TGTGCCAGTCTCCCAACAGAAAGGAACACTGAAGCTTTCTTT. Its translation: CASLPTERNTEAFF.

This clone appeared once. This chain's CDR3 is CASSSGGARKKQYF. CDR3 bases: TGTGCCAGTAGTAGCGGGGGGGCCAGGAAGAAGCAGTACTTC. J is TRBJ2-7 and V is TRBV19; 9 nucleotides match TRBD2. CDR3 size: 14 residues. From germline, CDR1 is LNHDA and CDR2 SQIVND (reference sequence). V shed 4 bases and J 8 bases; nucleotides not matched to a gene: 9.

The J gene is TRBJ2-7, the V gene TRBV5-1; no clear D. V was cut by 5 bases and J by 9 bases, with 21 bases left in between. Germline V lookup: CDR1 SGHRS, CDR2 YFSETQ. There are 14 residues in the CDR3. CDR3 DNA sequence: TGCGCCAGCAGAGAGGACCCAGCAGTCGGAGTGCAGTACTTC. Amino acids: CASREDPAVGVQYF.

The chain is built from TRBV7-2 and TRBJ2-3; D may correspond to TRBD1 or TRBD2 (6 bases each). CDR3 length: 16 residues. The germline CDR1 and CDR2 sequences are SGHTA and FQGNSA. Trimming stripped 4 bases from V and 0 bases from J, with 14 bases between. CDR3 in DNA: TGTGCCAGCAGCTATATACGGGGGCAGAGCACAGATACGCAGTATTTT. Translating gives CASSYIRGQSTDTQYF.

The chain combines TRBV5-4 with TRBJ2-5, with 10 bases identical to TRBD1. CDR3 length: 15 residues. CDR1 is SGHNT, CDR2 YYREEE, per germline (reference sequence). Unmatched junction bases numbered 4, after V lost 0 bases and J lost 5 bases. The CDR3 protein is CASSLGDRGRETQYF. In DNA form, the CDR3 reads TGTGCCAGCAGCTTGGGTGACAGGGGGCGGGAGACCCAGTACTTC.

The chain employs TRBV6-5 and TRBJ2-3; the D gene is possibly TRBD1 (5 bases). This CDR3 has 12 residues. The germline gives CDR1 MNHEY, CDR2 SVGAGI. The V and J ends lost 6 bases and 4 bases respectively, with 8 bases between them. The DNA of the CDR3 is TGTGCCAGCAGCCCGACAGCAGATACGCAGTATTTT. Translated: CASSPTADTQYF.